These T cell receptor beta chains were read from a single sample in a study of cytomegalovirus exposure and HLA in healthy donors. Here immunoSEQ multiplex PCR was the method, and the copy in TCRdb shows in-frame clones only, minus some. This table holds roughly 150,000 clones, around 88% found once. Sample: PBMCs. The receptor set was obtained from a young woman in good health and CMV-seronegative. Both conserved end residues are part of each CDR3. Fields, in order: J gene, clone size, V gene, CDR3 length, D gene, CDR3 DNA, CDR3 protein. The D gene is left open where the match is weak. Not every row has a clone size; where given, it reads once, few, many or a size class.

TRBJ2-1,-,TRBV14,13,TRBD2,TGTGCCAGCAGCCATCTAGCGGAAAGTGAGCAGTTCTTC,CASSHLAESEQFF
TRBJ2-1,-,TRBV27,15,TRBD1,TGTGCCAGCAGTTCGGGACAGGGTCTCTACTTGGAGCAGTTCTTC,CASSSGQGLYLEQFF
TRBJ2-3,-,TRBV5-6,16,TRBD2,TGTGCCAGCAGTAGAATCGAACTAGCGGTCACAGATACGCAGTATTTT,CASSRIELAVTDTQYF
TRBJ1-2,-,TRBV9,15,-,TGTGCCAGCAGCGTAGCTCCATCGAGTGACTATGGCTACACCTTC,CASSVAPSSDYGYTF
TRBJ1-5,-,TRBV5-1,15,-,TGCGCCAGCAGCTTATTGGGCGATAGCAATCAGCCCCAGCATTTT,CASSLLGDSNQPQHF
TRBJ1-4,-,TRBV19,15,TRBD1,TGTGCCAGTAGTCCGCCGGGACAGGATAATGAAAAACTGTTTTTT,CASSPPGQDNEKLFF
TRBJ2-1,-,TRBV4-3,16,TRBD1,TGCGCCAGCAGCCAAGATCGGGACAGGGTCTACAATGAGCAGTTCTTC,CASSQDRDRVYNEQFF
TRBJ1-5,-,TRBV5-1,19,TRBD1,TGCGCCAGCAGCTTGGGGGACAGGGGGCGATCTTATAGCAATCAGCCCCAGCATTTT,CASSLGDRGRSYSNQPQHF
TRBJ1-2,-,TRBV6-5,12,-,TGTGCCAGCAGCCCACGGGACTATGGCTACACCTTC,CASSPRDYGYTF
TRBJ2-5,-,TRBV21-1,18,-,TGTGCCAGCAGCACCCGAGGCCCGACATTAGGCGCGGGAGAGACCCAGTACTTC,CASSTRGPTLGAGETQYF
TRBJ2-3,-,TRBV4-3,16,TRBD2,TGCGCCAGCAGCCGAACTAGCGGGAGGGCCCCAGATACGCAGTATTTT,CASSRTSGRAPDTQYF
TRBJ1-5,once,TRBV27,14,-,TGTGCCACCAGTGATTTAAGCATTAATCAGCCCCAGCATTTT,CATSDLSINQPQHF